This T cell receptor (beta chain) appears in the sequencing data of a study of T cell changes during pregnancy in multiple sclerosis. Sequencing was performed with immunoSEQ multiplex PCR; in TCRdb, only in-frame clones are kept and a portion is missing. The table lists about 50,000 clones, around 94% of them singletons, with more than 0.25% in the top ten. Germline lookup yields CDR1 MDHEN and CDR2 SYDVKM. This CDR3 spans 15 amino acids. Trimming took off 3 bases at V and 5 bases at J, with 15 bases between the two ends. The chain joins TRBV28 to TRBJ2-3; no clear D. The receptor was isolated from a female donor with multiple sclerosis, enrolled in a pregnancy study. The sequenced sample was CD4+ T cells from peripheral blood mononuclear cells, obtained in the third trimester of pregnancy. The CDR3 coding sequence is TGTGCCAGCAGTTTGTCCAAGGAGTCCCAAGATACGCAGTATTTT. It codes for CASSLSKESQDTQYF.